A single sample gave rise to the 9 T cell receptor beta chains below, sequenced in a study of cytomegalovirus exposure and HLA in healthy donors. Primers for the PCR totalled 60 Vbeta and 13 Jbeta. The assay was immunoSEQ multiplex PCR, and TCRdb's table has in-frame clones only and misses some. The table shows roughly 100,000 clones, with roughly 86% occurring only once. The sample was PBMCs. The receptor set was obtained from a human donor in good health.

This sequence joins TRBV9 and TRBJ2-2; 10 nucleotides match TRBD2. CDR3 length: 21 residues. Germline CDR1 reads SGDLS; CDR2 reads YYNGEE. V shed 2 bases, J shed 5 bases, and the junction held 21 bases outside the gene matches. The CDR3 loop is CASSVRGAQRGGLLRTGELFF. The CDR3 DNA reads as TGTGCCAGCAGCGTGAGGGGGGCCCAGCGGGGGGGCCTATTGCGGACCGGGGAGCTGTTTTTT.

V and J are TRBV6-4 and TRBJ2-3, with D possibly matching TRBD2 (6 bases). The CDR3 is 13 residues long. V lost 5 bases and J 9 bases, leaving 15 bases between the germline ends. The germline V gene encodes CDR1 MRHNA and CDR2 SNTAGT. CDR3 DNA sequence: TGTGCCAGCAGTTCCCTCGGTGGAGGGACGCAGTATTTT. Translation: CASSSLGGGTQYF.

This chain joins TRBV25-1 and TRBJ1-4; TRBD1 might be the D (5 bases). V lost 1 base to trimming and J lost 7 bases, with 16 bases between them. Germline V gives CDR1 MGHDK, CDR2 SYGVNS. The CDR3 totals 16 residues. For the CDR3, the DNA is TGTGCCAGCAGTGAATTAGGAACAGGAGTAAGTGAAAAACTGTTTTTT. This sequence encodes CASSELGTGVSEKLFF.

In DNA, the CDR3 is TGTGCCAGCTCGCTAGCGCCGATCCAGTACAATGAGCAGTTCTTC. Its protein product is CASSLAPIQYNEQFF. This chain links TRBV18 with TRBJ2-1, with a weak D call TRBD2 (6 bases). There are 15 residues in the CDR3. The germline gives CDR1 KGHSH, CDR2 LQKENI. V was trimmed by 6 bases and J by 4 bases, leaving 16 bases between them.

The chain carries TRBV5-4 and TRBJ2-7; 10 nucleotides match TRBD2. The CDR3 has 15 residues. From germline, CDR1 is SGHNT and CDR2 YYREEE (reference sequence). Trimming removed 4 bases from V and 2 bases from J; junction bases left unmatched: 6. The CDR3 region has the DNA TGTGCCAGCAGCCTCGGGACTAGCGTCACCTACGAGCAGTACTTC. Its protein product is CASSLGTSVTYEQYF.

This clone was observed a single time. The rearrangement joins TRBV30 to TRBJ2-1, with D hard to call. V shed 8 bases and J shed 7 bases, with 9 bases lying between them. Germline V CDR1 and CDR2: GTSNPN, SVGIG (reference sequence). This CDR3 contains 10 residues. The CDR3 here is CAGVKNEQFF. DNA of the CDR3: TGTGCCGGAGTGAAGAATGAGCAGTTCTTC.

The V gene is TRBV5-1, the J gene TRBJ2-7; possible D gene TRBD1, 5 bases. V was shortened by 0 bases and J by 2 bases, with 6 bases between the two germline ends. This CDR3 has 13 residues. The germline V gene has CDR1 SGHRS and CDR2 YFSETQ. The CDR3 spells CASSLEGTYEQYF. For the CDR3, the DNA is TGCGCCAGCAGCTTGGAGGGGACCTACGAGCAGTACTTC.

V and J are TRBV7-3 and TRBJ1-1; TRBD1 might be the D (6 bases). Germline assignment: CDR1 SGHTA and CDR2 FQGTGA. This CDR3 has 13 residues. V was pared by 5 bases and J by 3 bases, with 10 bases between. For the CDR3, the DNA is TGTGCCAGCAGCCAAGGGGGGGACACTGAAGCTTTCTTT. It encodes CASSQGGDTEAFF.

The genes are TRBV15 and TRBJ2-7, with 7 bases fitting TRBD2. The CDR3 extends over 14 amino acids. Germline CDR1 reads LNHNV; CDR2 reads YYDKDF (reference sequence). J lost 3 bases, V lost 3 bases, and 5 bases had no gene match. The CDR3 nucleotides read TGTGCCACCAGCAGTGGGAGGGGCAACTACGAGCAGTACTTC. Protein sequence: CATSSGRGNYEQYF.